This TCR beta chain was identified in a study of shared clonotypes between healthy human individuals. Notes on the study in general: The researchers took only blood, and tissue repertoires probably look different.

Looked up from germline, CDR1 is KGHSH and CDR2 is LQKENI. V lost 2 bases and J 4 bases, leaving 6 bases between the germline ends. This CDR3 comprises 12 residues. Using immunoSEQ multiplex PCR, the repertoire was profiled, and TCRdb retains in-frame clones only, with some absent. The sample has about 460,000 clones, 77% seen once. Turning to this clone: Antigen: not known.

Recent acute infections and vaccinations were absent in the healthy HIV-negative adult donors. The rearrangement joins TRBV18 to TRBJ2-7, with D uncertain. The clonotype comes from a woman in her 40s in good health. Some clones in this sample may be carry-over from other donors' samples. Sequences were obtained from PBMCs. The CDR3 reads CASSPDGYEQYF. DNA of the CDR3: TGTGCCAGCTCACCAGATGGGTACGAGCAGTACTTC. The whole variable domain, filled in from reference TRBV18 and TRBJ2-7, reads NAGVMQNPRHLVRRRGQEARLRCSPMKGHSHVYWYRQLPEEGLKFMVYLQKENIIDESGMPKERFSAEFPKEGPSILRIQQVVRGDSAAYFCASSPDGYEQYFGPGTRLTVT.